This T cell receptor (beta chain) was documented in a study of blood T cell repertoires in COVID-19. Study overall: Sites across the United States, Italy and Spain contributed samples from acute and convalescent COVID-19. Sources were T cells, B-cell-depleted T cells, or PBMCs; the material itself was cDNA or gDNA.

Data came from immunoSEQ multiplex PCR; TCRdb stores just in-frame clones and leaves some out. The sample carries approximately 90,000 clones, 65% to 85% recorded once. With 1 base clipped from V and 0 bases from J, the junction kept 8 bases outside the gene matches. This CDR3 spans 19 amino acids. In germline, CDR1 is SGHAT, CDR2 FQNNGV. The sequence came from a man aged 55 to 69 with acute or convalescent COVID-19. The sequenced sample consisted of peripheral blood. The V gene is TRBV11-2, the J gene TRBJ2-1, with TRBD1 identical over 11 bases. CDR3: CASSLVGQGAIISYNEQFF. The CDR3 nucleotides read TGTGCCAGCAGCTTAGTAGGACAGGGGGCAATCATCTCCTACAATGAGCAGTTCTTC.